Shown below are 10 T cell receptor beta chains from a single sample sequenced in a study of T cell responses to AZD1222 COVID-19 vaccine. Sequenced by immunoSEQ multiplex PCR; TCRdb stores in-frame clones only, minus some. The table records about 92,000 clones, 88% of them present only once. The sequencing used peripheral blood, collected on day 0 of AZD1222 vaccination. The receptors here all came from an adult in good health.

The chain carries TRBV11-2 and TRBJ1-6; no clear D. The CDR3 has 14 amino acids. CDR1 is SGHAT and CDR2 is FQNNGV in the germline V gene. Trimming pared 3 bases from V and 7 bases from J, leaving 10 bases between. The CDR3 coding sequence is TGTGCCAGCAGCTTCCAAGGGAACAATTCACCCCTCCACTTT. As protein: CASSFQGNNSPLHF.

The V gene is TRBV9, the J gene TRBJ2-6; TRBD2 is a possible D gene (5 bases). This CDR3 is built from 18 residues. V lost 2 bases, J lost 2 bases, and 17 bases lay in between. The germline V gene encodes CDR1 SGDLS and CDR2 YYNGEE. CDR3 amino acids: CASSVNRNGGPGANVLTF. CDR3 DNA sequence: TGTGCCAGCAGCGTCAACCGCAATGGAGGCCCTGGGGCCAACGTCCTGACTTTC.

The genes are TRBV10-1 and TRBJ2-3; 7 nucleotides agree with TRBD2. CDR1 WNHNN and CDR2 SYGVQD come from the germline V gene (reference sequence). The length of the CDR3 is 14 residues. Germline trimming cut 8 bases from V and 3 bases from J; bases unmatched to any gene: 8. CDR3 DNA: TGCGCCAGCGGAGGGCTAGCGGAGACAGATACGCAGTATTTT. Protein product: CASGGLAETDTQYF.

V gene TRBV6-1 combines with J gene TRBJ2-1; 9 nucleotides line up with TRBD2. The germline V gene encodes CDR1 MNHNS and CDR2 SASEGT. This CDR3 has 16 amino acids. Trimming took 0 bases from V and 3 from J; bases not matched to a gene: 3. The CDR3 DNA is TGTGCCAGCAGTGAAGCTAGCGGGAGTCTCTACAATGAGCAGTTCTTC. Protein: CASSEASGSLYNEQFF.

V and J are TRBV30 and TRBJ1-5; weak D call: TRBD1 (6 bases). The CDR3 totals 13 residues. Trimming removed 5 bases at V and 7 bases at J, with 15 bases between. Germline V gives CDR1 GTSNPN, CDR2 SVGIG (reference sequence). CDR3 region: CAWDYRAGQPQHF. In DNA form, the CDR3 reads TGTGCCTGGGATTACAGGGCTGGGCAGCCCCAGCATTTT.

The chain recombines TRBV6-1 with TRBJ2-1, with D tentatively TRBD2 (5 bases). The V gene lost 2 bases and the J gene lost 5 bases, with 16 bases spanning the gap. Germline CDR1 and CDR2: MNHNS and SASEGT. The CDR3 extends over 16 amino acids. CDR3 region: CASSERVGIGDNEQFF. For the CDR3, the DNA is TGTGCCAGCAGTGAACGCGTAGGGATCGGGGACAATGAGCAGTTCTTC.

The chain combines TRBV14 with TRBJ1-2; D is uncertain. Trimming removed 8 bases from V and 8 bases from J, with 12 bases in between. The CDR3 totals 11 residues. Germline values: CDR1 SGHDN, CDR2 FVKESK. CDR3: CASGWGSGYTF. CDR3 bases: TGTGCCAGCGGTTGGGGTTCCGGCTACACCTTC.

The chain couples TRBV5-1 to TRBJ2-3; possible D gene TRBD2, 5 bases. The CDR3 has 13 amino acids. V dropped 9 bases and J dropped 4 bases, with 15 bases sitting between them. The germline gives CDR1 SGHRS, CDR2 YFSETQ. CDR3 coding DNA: TGCGCCACCTCCCCTCTAGCTGCAGATACGCAGTATTTT. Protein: CATSPLAADTQYF.

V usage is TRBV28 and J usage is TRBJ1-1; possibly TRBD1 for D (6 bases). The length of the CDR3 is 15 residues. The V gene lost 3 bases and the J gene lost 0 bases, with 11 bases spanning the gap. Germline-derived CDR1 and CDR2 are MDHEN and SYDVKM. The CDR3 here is CASSLLGGLNTEAFF. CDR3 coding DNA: TGTGCCAGCAGTTTGTTAGGGGGTTTGAACACTGAAGCTTTCTTT.

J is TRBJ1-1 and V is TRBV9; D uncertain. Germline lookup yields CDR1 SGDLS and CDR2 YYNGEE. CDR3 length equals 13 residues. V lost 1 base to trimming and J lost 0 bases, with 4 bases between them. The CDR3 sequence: CASSVRVNTEAFF. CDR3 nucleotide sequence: TGTGCCAGCAGCGTAAGGGTGAACACTGAAGCTTTCTTT.